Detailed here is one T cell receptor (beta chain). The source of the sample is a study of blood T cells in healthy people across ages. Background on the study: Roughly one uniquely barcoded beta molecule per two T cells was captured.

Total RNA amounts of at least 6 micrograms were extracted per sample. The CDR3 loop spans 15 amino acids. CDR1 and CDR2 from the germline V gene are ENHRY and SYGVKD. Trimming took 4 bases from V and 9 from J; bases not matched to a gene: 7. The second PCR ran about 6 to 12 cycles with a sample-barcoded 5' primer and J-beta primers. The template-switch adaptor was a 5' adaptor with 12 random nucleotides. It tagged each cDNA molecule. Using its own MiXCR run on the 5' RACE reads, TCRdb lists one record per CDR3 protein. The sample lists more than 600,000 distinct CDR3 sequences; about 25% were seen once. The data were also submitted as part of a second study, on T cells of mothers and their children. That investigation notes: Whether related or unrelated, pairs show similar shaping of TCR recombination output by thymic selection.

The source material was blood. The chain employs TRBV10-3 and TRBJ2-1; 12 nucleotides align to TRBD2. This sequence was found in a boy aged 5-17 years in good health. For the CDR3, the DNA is TGTGCCATCAGTGTGACTAGCGGGAGTGAGGGTGAGCAGTTCTTC. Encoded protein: CAISVTSGSEGEQFF.